This T cell receptor (beta chain) was captured by sequencing in a study of radiotherapy plus CTLA-4 blockade in lung cancer. Measured with immunoSEQ multiplex PCR; TCRdb has only the in-frame clones, and not every one. Of about 68,000 clones listed, approximately 79% are singletons. V lost 0 bases and J 6 bases, leaving 8 bases between the germline ends. Germline V lookup: CDR1 MNHEY, CDR2 SVGAGI. This CDR3 spans 13 amino acids. The chain carries TRBV6-5 and TRBJ1-2; the D is unclear. The sample in question was peripheral blood, obtained from a patient treated with radiotherapy plus ipilimumab. This clonotype was sampled from a human donor with non-small cell lung cancer who had a complete response to radiotherapy plus ipilimumab. Here the CDR3 DNA reads TGTGCCAGCAGTTACTCGACGGGTGATGGCTACACCTTC. Amino acid sequence: CASSYSTGDGYTF.